The rows below give T cell receptor beta chains drawn from one sample of a study of technical replicates of blood from a handful of donors. Data came from immunoSEQ multiplex PCR; TCRdb stores just in-frame clones and leaves some out. This sample carries about 59,000 clones, just under 95% of them seen once, and the ten largest clones take roughly 4%. What was sequenced was PBMCs. The receptor set was obtained from a human donor in good health. Some clones in this sample may be carry-over from other donors' samples. Both conserved end residues are part of each CDR3. D genes are given only for firm matches. Part of the rows lack a size; the others show once, few, many or a class for expanded clones.

clone_size d_call j_call v_call cdr3_aa cdr3_nt
. . TRBJ2-2 TRBV5-6 CASSLLGLITGELFF TGTGCCAGCAGCCTGCTTGGACTTATCACCGGGGAGCTGTTTTTT
. TRBD1 TRBJ2-7 TRBV5-4 CASSRQGASYEQYF TGTGCCAGCAGTAGACAGGGGGCCTCCTACGAGCAGTACTTC
once TRBD1 TRBJ1-2 TRBV5-4 CASSQVGQGGNYGYTF TGTGCCAGCAGCCAAGTAGGACAGGGAGGCAACTATGGCTACACCTTC
. . TRBJ1-1 TRBV5-6 CASSLLAGARTEAFF TGTGCCAGCAGCTTGTTGGCGGGGGCAAGGACTGAAGCTTTCTTT
many TRBD2 TRBJ2-3 TRBV6-6 CASRYPTSGEADTQYF TGTGCCAGCAGGTATCCGACTAGCGGGGAAGCGGATACGCAGTATTTT
. TRBD2 TRBJ2-3 TRBV4-3 CASSQGTSGYTDTQYF TGCGCCAGCAGCCAAGGGACTAGCGGTTACACAGATACGCAGTATTTT
once TRBD2 TRBJ2-1 TRBV30 CASSGEGTQLEQFF TGTGCCTCCTCGGGGGAGGGAACGCAGCTTGAGCAGTTCTTC
once TRBD1 TRBJ1-1 TRBV4-2 CASSQEEGAHTEAFF TGTGCCAGCAGCCAAGAGGAGGGGGCGCACACTGAAGCTTTCTTT
. TRBD1 TRBJ1-2 TRBV7-2 CASSFTGGASYGYTF TGTGCCAGCAGCTTTACAGGGGGAGCTTCCTATGGCTACACCTTC
. . TRBJ1-1 TRBV29-1 CSVDSNTEAFF TGCAGCGTTGACTCTAACACTGAAGCTTTCTTT
. TRBD2 TRBJ2-5 TRBV5-8 CASSEGLAGGRETQYF TGTGCCAGCAGCGAGGGACTAGCGGGAGGAAGGGAGACCCAGTACTTC
. . TRBJ1-1 TRBV6-1 CASSFPRGARAEAFF TGTGCCAGCAGTTTCCCCCGGGGGGCGAGGGCTGAAGCTTTCTTT
. TRBD2 TRBJ2-7 TRBV7-9 CASSSPGSGRGYEQYF TGTGCCAGCAGCTCCCCTGGTAGCGGGAGAGGGTACGAGCAGTACTTC
. TRBD2 TRBJ2-7 TRBV6-1 CASSLRGGSNEQYF TGTGCCAGCAGCCTTAGGGGCGGGAGCAACGAGCAGTACTTC
once TRBD1 TRBJ1-2 TRBV10-3 CAISAGTGGSGYTF TGTGCCATCAGCGCCGGGACAGGGGGCAGCGGCTACACCTTC
. . TRBJ1-6 TRBV14 CASSQLPGSLTSPLHF TGTGCCAGCAGCCAATTACCCGGGTCGCTCACTTCACCCCTCCACTTT
. TRBD1 TRBJ1-4 TRBV7-2 CASSSQSGQGRKLFF TGTGCCAGCAGCTCCCAATCGGGACAGGGTAGAAAACTGTTTTTT
few TRBD1 TRBJ1-1 TRBV7-2 CASSLGQGLFYNTEAFF TGTGCCAGCAGCCTTGGACAGGGGCTATTTTATAACACTGAAGCTTTCTTT
. . TRBJ2-3 TRBV5-1 CASSVGQRGFTQYF TGCGCCAGCAGCGTAGGACAGAGGGGGTTTACGCAGTATTTT
. . TRBJ2-5 TRBV7-2 CASSPGQRQETQYF TGTGCCAGCAGCCCCGGACAGCGTCAAGAGACCCAGTACTTC
. . TRBJ2-5 TRBV30 CAWSVRETQYF TGTGCCTGGAGTGTGAGGGAGACCCAGTACTTC
. TRBD2 TRBJ2-1 TRBV7-2 CASKQRSSGSNEQFF TGTGCCAGCAAACAAAGGTCTAGCGGGAGCAATGAGCAGTTCTTC
few . TRBJ2-1 TRBV4-2 CASSLGPLNEQFF TGTGCCAGCAGCCTTGGCCCTCTCAATGAGCAGTTCTTC
. . TRBJ1-4 TRBV20-1 CSARANEKLFF TGCAGTGCTAGAGCGAATGAAAAACTGTTTTTT
once . TRBJ2-5 TRBV5-1 CASSSGRGQETQYF TGCGCCAGCAGCTCGGGTAGGGGCCAAGAGACCCAGTACTTC
. . TRBJ1-2 TRBV2 CASSPQGYGYTF TGTGCCAGCAGCCCCCAGGGCTATGGCTACACCTTC
. . TRBJ2-7 TRBV4-3 CASSQDANPGSSYSYEQYF TGCGCCAGCAGCCAAGACGCTAACCCGGGGTCTAGCTACTCCTACGAGCAGTACTTC
. TRBD1 TRBJ2-3 TRBV4-1 CASSGTGGTDTQYF TGCGCCAGCAGCGGGACAGGGGGTACAGATACGCAGTATTTT
. TRBD2 TRBJ2-3 TRBV7-9 CASSPGLAGGYTDTQYF TGTGCCAGCAGCCCGGGACTAGCGGGGGGGTACACAGATACGCAGTATTTT
. TRBD2 TRBJ2-3 TRBV7-2 CASSFRLAGAAPYF TGTGCCAGCAGCTTTAGGCTAGCGGGGGCCGCACCCTATTTT
. . TRBJ2-2 TRBV18 CASSSNPGVKNTGELFF TGTGCCAGCTCATCGAACCCCGGGGTAAAAAACACCGGGGAGCTGTTTTTT
. TRBD1 TRBJ2-5 TRBV18 CASSPGTAETQYF TGTGCCAGCTCACCTGGGACAGCAGAGACCCAGTACTTC
. . TRBJ2-3 TRBV6-4 CASSDSVGGGTDTQYF TGTGCCAGCAGTGACTCTGTGGGGGGAGGCACAGATACGCAGTATTTT
. . TRBJ1-3 TRBV4-3 CASSQDWSGSGNTIYF TGCGCCAGCAGCCAAGATTGGTCAGGTTCTGGAAACACCATATATTTT
once TRBD2 TRBJ2-3 TRBV18 CASSLPGGAADTQYF TGTGCCAGCTCACTCCCCGGGGGGGCAGCGGATACGCAGTATTTT
. . TRBJ2-1 TRBV29-1 CSTEGQGKYNEQFF TGCAGCACCGAAGGGCAGGGGAAGTACAATGAGCAGTTCTTC
. . TRBJ2-7 TRBV1 CTSSRGGSSYEQYF TGCACCAGCAGCCGGGGGGGGAGCTCCTACGAGCAGTACTTC
once . TRBJ2-7 TRBV5-1 CASSRAEGNYEQYF TGCGCCAGCAGCAGAGCGGAGGGCAACTACGAGCAGTACTTC
. TRBD1 TRBJ1-1 TRBV10-3 CATRAGGGTEAFF TGTGCCACCCGAGCAGGGGGCGGCACTGAAGCTTTCTTT
. TRBD2 TRBJ2-1 TRBV28 CASGGASGTSYNEQFF TGTGCCAGCGGGGGCGCTAGCGGGACCTCCTACAATGAGCAGTTCTTC
. TRBD2 TRBJ2-7 TRBV27 CASSKTSRSYEQYF TGTGCCAGCAGTAAGACTAGCAGGTCCTACGAGCAGTACTTC
. . TRBJ2-1 TRBV10-3 CAISAGRGTINEQFF TGTGCCATCAGTGCAGGCAGGGGCACCATCAATGAGCAGTTCTTC
. . TRBJ1-2 TRBV6-1 CASSGLGLLTGTF TGTGCCAGCAGTGGTCTTGGACTCCTTACGGGTACCTTC
. . TRBJ2-3 TRBV6-5 CASSYRTELDTQYF TGTGCCAGCAGTTACCGGACAGAATTGGATACGCAGTATTTT
once . TRBJ2-3 TRBV9 CASSPRGGRETDTQYF TGTGCCAGCAGCCCCCGTGGGGGGCGGGAGACAGATACGCAGTATTTT